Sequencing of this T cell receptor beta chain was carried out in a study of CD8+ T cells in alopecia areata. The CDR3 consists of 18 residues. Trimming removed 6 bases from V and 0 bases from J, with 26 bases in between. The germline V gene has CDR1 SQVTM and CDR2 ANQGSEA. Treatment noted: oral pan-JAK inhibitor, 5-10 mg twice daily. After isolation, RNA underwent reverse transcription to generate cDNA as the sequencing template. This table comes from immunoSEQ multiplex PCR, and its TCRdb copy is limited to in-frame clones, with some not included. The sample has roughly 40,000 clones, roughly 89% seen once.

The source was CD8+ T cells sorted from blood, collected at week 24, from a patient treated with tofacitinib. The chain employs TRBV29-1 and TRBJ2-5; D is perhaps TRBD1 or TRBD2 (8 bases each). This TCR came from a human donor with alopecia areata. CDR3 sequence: CSVDDRGVAGMYQETQYF. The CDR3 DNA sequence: TGCAGCGTCGATGACAGGGGAGTAGCGGGGATGTACCAAGAGACCCAGTACTTC. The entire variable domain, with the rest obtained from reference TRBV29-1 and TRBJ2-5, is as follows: SAVISQKPSRDICQRGTSLTIQCQVDSQVTMMFWYRQQPGQSLTLIATANQGSEATYESGFVIDKFPISRPNLTFSTLTVSNMSPEDSSIYLCSVDDRGVAGMYQETQYFGPGTRLLVL.